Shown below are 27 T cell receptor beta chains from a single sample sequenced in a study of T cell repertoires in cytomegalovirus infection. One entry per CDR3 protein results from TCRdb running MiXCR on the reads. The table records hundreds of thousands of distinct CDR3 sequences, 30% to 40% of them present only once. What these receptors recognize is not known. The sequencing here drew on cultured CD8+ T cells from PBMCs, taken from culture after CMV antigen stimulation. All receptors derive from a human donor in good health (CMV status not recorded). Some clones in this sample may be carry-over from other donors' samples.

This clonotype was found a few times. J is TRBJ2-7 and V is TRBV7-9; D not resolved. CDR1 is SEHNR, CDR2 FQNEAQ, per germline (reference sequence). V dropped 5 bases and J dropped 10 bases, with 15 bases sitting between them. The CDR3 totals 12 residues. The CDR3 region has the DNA TGTGCCAGCAGCGTAGGGTTTAAGGACCAGTACTTC. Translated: CASSVGFKDQYF.

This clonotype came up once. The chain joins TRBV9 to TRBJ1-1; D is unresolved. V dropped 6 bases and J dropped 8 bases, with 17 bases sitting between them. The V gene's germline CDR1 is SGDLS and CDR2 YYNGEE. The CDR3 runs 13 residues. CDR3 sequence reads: CASTSMRAAEAFF. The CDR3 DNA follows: TGTGCCAGCACCAGTATGAGGGCAGCCGAAGCTTTCTTT. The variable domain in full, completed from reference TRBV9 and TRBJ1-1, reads DSGVTQTPKHLITATGQRVTLRCSPRSGDLSVYWYQQSLDQGLQFLIQYYNGEERAKGNILERFSAQQFPDLHSELNLSSLELGDSALYFCASTSMRAAEAFFGQGTRLTVV.

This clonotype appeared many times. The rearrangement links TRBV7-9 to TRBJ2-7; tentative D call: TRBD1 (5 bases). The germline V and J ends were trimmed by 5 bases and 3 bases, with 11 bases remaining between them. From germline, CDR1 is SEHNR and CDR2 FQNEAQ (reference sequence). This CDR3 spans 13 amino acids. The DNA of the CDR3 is TGTGCCAGCAGCCCTCCTCAGGGCTACGAGCAGTACTTC. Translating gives CASSPPQGYEQYF.

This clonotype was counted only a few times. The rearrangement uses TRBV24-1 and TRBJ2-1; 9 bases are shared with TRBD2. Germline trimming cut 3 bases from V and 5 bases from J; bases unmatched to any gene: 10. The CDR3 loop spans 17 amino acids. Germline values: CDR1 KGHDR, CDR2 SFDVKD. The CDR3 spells CATSDDSWRGGNNEQFF. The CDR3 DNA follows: TGTGCCACCAGTGATGATAGCTGGCGGGGGGGGAACAATGAGCAGTTCTTC.

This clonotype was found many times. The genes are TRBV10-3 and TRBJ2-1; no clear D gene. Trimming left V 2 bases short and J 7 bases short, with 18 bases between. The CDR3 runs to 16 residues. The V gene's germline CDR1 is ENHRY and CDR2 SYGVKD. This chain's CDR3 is CAISEEPTPAVNEQFF. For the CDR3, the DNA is TGTGCCATCAGTGAGGAGCCCACTCCTGCGGTTAATGAGCAGTTCTTC.

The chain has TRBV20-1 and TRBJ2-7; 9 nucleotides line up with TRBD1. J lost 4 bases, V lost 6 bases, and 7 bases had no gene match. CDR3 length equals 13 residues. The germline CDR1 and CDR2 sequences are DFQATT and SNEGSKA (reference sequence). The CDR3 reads CSAWTGEVYEQYF. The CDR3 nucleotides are TGCAGTGCGTGGACAGGGGAAGTTTACGAGCAGTACTTC.

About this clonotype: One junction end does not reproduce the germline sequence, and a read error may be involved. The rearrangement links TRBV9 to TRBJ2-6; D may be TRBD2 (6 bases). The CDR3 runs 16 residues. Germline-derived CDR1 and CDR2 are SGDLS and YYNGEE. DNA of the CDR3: TGTGCCAGCAGCGTCGCCGGGGACTCTGGGGCCAGCGTCCTGACTTTC. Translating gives CASSVAGDSGASVLTF.

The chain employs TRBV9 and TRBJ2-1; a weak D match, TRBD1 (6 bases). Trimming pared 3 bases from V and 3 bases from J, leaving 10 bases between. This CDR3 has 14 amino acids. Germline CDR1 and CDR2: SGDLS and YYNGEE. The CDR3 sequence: CASSGGRGYNEQFF. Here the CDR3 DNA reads TGTGCCAGCAGCGGAGGCAGGGGCTACAATGAGCAGTTCTTC.

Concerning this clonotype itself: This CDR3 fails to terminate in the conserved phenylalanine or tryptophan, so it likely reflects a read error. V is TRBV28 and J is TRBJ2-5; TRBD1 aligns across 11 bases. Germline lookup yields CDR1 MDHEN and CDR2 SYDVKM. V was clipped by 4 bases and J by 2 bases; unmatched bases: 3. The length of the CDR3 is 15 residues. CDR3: CASSSRDRGQETQYS. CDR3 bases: TGTGCCAGCAGTTCGCGGGACAGGGGGCAAGAGACCCAGTACTCC.

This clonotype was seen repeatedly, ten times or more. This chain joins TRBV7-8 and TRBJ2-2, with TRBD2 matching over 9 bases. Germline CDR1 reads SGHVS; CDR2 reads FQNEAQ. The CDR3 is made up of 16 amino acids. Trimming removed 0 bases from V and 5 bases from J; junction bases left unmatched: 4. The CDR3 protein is CASSLAGLAGTGELFF. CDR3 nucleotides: TGTGCCAGCAGCTTAGCTGGGCTAGCGGGGACCGGGGAGCTGTTTTTT.

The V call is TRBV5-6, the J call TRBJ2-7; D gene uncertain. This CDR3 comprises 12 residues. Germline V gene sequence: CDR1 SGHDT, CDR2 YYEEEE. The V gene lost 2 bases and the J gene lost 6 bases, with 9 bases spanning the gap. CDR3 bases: TGTGCCAGCAGCTTTGTGGGATCCGAGCAGTACGTC. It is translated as CASSFVGSEQYV.

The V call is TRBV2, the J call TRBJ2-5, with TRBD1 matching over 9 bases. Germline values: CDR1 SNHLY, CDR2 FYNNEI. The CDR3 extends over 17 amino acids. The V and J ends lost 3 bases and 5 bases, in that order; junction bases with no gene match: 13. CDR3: CASSEGDRVGDGETQYF. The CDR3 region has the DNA TGTGCCAGCAGTGAGGGGGACAGGGTTGGCGATGGGGAGACCCAGTACTTC.

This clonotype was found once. The CDR3 loop is CASSPPYRGLTDTQYF. CDR3 nucleotides: TGTGCCAGCAGCCCCCCTTACAGGGGCCTCACAGATACGCAGTATTTT. V usage is TRBV7-9 and J usage is TRBJ2-3; TRBD1 agrees at 7 bases. J was trimmed by 2 bases and V by 5 bases; bases with no gene match: 10. Germline CDR1 and CDR2: SEHNR and FQNEAQ (reference sequence). The CDR3 length is 16 residues.

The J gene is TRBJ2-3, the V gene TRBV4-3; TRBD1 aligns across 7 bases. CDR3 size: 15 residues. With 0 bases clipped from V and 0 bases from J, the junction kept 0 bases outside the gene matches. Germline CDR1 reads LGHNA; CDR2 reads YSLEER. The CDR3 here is CASSQETGSTDTQYF. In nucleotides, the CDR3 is TGCGCCAGCAGCCAAGAGACAGGGAGCACAGATACGCAGTATTTT.

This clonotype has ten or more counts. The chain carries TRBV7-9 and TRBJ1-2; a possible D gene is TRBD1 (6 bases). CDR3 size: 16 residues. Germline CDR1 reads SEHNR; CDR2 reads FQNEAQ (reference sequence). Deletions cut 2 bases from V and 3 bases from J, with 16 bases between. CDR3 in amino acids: CASSLYFRGFYYGYTF. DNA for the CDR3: TGTGCCAGCAGCTTATACTTCAGGGGTTTTTACTATGGCTACACCTTC.

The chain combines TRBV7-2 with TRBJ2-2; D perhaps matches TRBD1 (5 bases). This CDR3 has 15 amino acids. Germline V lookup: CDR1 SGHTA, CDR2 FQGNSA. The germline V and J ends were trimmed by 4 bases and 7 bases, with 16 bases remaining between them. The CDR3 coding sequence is TGTGCCAGCAGCTCAAGACAGCCTAAGGGCGGGGAGCTGTTTTTT. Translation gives CASSSRQPKGGELFF.

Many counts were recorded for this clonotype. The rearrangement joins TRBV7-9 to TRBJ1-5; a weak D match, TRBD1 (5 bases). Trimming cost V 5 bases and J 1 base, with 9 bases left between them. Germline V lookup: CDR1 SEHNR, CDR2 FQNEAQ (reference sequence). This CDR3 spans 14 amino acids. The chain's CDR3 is CASSGWGSNQPQHF. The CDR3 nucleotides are TGTGCCAGCAGCGGTTGGGGGAGCAATCAGCCCCAGCATTTT.

DNA for the CDR3: TGTGCCAGCAGCCCTCGACAGGGTTTGTTAAATGGCTACACCTTC. This gives the protein CASSPRQGLLNGYTF. The V and J genes are TRBV12-3 or TRBV12-4 and TRBJ1-2, with 7 bases lining up with TRBD1. The CDR3 length is 15 residues. With 6 bases clipped from V and 6 bases from J, the junction kept 13 bases outside the gene matches.

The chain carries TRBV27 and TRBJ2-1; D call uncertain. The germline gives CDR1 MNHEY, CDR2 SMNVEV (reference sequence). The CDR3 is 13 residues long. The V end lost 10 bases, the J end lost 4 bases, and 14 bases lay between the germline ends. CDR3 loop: CATQSSPYNEQFF. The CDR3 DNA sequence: TGTGCCACCCAATCTAGTCCTTACAATGAGCAGTTCTTC.

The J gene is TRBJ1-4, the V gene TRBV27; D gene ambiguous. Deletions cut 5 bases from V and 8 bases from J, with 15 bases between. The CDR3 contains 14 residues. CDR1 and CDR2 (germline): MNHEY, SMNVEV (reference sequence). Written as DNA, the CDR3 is TGTGCCAGCAGTCCCCGACTTGGACGCGAAAAACTGTTTTTT. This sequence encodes CASSPRLGREKLFF.

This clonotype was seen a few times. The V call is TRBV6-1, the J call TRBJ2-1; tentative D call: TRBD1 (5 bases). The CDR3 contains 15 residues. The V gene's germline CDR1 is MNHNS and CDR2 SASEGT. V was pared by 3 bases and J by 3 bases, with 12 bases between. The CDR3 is CASSDSGPGYNEQFF. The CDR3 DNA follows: TGTGCCAGCAGTGACTCAGGGCCAGGCTACAATGAGCAGTTCTTC.

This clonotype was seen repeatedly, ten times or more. As DNA, the CDR3 is TGTGCCAGCAGAACGACAGGGGAGAGGGCTTCACCCCTCCACTTT. This gives the protein CASRTTGERASPLHF. J is TRBJ1-6 and V is TRBV7-9, with 8 bases fitting TRBD1. The CDR3 has 15 residues. After removal of 6 bases from V and 9 bases from J, the junction contained 10 bases not matched to a gene. Germline CDR1 and CDR2: SEHNR and FQNEAQ (reference sequence).

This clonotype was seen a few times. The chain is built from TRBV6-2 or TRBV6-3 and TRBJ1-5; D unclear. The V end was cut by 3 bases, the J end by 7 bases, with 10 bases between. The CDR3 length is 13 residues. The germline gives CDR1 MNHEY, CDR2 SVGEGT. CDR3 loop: CASSYLRLQPQHF. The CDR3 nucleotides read TGTGCCAGCAGTTATTTAAGGCTACAGCCCCAGCATTTT.

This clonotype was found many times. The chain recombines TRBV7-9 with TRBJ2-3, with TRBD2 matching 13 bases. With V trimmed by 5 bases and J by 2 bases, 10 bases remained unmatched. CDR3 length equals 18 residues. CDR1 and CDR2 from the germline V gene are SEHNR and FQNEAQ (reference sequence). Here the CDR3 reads CASSPSGTSGDATDTQYF. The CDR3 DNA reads TGTGCCAGCAGCCCTTCAGGGACTAGCGGGGATGCCACAGATACGCAGTATTTT.

The CDR3 DNA reads TGTGCCAGCAGCCGACAGGGGACTGACTACGAGCAGTACGTC. It codes for CASSRQGTDYEQYV. The chain links TRBV6-1 to TRBJ2-7; 8 bases line up with TRBD1. This CDR3 has 14 residues. V trimming: 6 bases; J trimming: 3 bases; junction bases outside the gene matches: 7. Germline loops: CDR1 MNHNS, CDR2 SASEGT.

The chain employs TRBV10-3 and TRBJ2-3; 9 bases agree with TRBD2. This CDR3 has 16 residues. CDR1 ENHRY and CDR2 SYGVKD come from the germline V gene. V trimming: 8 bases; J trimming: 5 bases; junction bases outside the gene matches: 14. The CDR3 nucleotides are TGTGCCATCGGGAAGCGGTTGAGGCGGGAGGGAGATACGCAGTATTTT. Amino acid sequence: CAIGKRLRREGDTQYF.

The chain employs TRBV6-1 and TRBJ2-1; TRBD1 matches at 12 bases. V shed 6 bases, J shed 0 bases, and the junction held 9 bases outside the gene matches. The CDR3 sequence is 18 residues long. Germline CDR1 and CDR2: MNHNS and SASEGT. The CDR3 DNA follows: TGTGCCAGCAGCCGGGACAGGGGGCTTCTCAGCTCCTACAATGAGCAGTTCTTC. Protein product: CASSRDRGLLSSYNEQFF.